These 17 T cell receptor beta chains originate from one sample sequenced in a study of T cell clones after liver transplantation. Sequenced by immunoSEQ multiplex PCR; TCRdb stores in-frame clones only, minus some. The repertoire holds more than 95,000 clones, roughly nine tenths seen once, with around 0.83% in the top ten. The sample was CD4+ T cells from blood, taken 12 months after liver transplant. The receptor source for this set is a human patient who received a liver transplant. A share of the T cells may be of graft donor origin.

V usage is TRBV28 and J usage is TRBJ1-4; possible D gene TRBD1, 6 bases. The ends were cut back, 5 bases at V and 2 bases at J, with 15 bases in the middle. CDR3 size: 16 residues. CDR1 MDHEN and CDR2 SYDVKM come from the germline V gene. The CDR3 coding sequence is TGTGCCAGCAGTCCTAACAGGGATCTGACTAATGAAAAACTGTTTTTT. Its protein is CASSPNRDLTNEKLFF.

V and J are TRBV5-6 and TRBJ1-2; D remains ambiguous. CDR1 SGHDT and CDR2 YYEEEE come from the germline V gene. The CDR3 contains 14 residues. V shed 2 bases and J shed 6 bases, with 14 bases lying between them. The CDR3 region is CASSLGAMTNGYTF. The CDR3 DNA is TGTGCCAGCAGCTTAGGAGCGATGACAAATGGCTACACCTTC.

This chain uses TRBV29-1 with TRBJ2-7; D remains ambiguous. The V gene lost 6 bases and the J gene lost 4 bases, with 13 bases spanning the gap. In germline, CDR1 is SQVTM, CDR2 ANQGSEA. This CDR3 is built from 12 residues. The CDR3 reads CSVTTREYEQYF. The CDR3 coding sequence is TGCAGCGTAACCACACGCGAGTACGAGCAGTACTTC.

The chain combines TRBV7-8 with TRBJ2-7, with 11 bases that match TRBD2. This CDR3 has 15 amino acids. Trimming took 5 bases from V and 3 from J; bases not matched to a gene: 6. Per the germline V gene, CDR1 is SGHVS and CDR2 is FQNEAQ. In DNA form, the CDR3 reads TGTGCCAGCAGCCTGGGTAGCGGGAGGGTCTACGAGCAGTACTTC. Translation: CASSLGSGRVYEQYF. The whole variable domain, remainder taken from reference TRBV7-8 and TRBJ2-7, is GAGVSQSPRYKVAKRGQDVALRCDPISGHVSLFWYQQALGQGPEFLTYFQNEAQLDKSGLPSDRFFAERPEGSVSTLKIQRTQQEDSAVYLCASSLGSGRVYEQYFGPGTRLTVT.

The chain uses TRBV6-6 and TRBJ2-7; perhaps D is TRBD1 or TRBD2 (5 bases each). Trimming pared 2 bases from V and 6 bases from J, leaving 14 bases between. Per the germline V gene, CDR1 is MNHNY and CDR2 is SVGAGI (reference sequence). This CDR3 spans 14 amino acids. This chain's CDR3 is CASSYAGEGAEQYF. The CDR3 DNA follows: TGTGCCAGCAGTTACGCCGGGGAAGGGGCCGAGCAGTACTTC.

The chain links TRBV2 to TRBJ2-7; possible D gene TRBD1, 5 bases. This CDR3 has 14 amino acids. Germline lookup yields CDR1 SNHLY and CDR2 FYNNEI. The V end was cut by 4 bases, the J end by 6 bases, with 16 bases between. In nucleotides, the CDR3 is TGTGCCAGCAGTGGTGGAAGGGGCCTATCCGAGCAGTACTTC. Translation: CASSGGRGLSEQYF. The full variable domain, in which reference TRBV2 and TRBJ2-7 provide the parts outside the CDR3, is EPEVTQTPSHQVTQMGQEVILRCVPISNHLYFYWYRQILGQKVEFLVSFYNNEISEKSEIFDDQFSVERPDGSNFTLKIRSTKLEDSAMYFCASSGGRGLSEQYFGPGTRLTVT.

This clone was recorded only once. The J gene is TRBJ2-3, the V gene TRBV6-5, with TRBD1 identical over 9 bases. There are 15 residues in the CDR3. Germline V gene data show CDR1 as MNHEY and CDR2 as SVGAGI. V was pared by 4 bases and J by 7 bases, with 9 bases of the junction left unmatched. CDR3 sequence: CASSFRVQGANTQYF. Written as DNA, the CDR3 is TGTGCCAGCAGTTTCCGGGTACAGGGGGCGAATACGCAGTATTTT.

J is TRBJ2-3 and V is TRBV10-3, with D possibly TRBD1 on 5 matching bases. V lost 0 bases and J lost 1, with 20 bases in between. Germline CDR1 and CDR2: ENHRY and SYGVKD. This CDR3 has 19 amino acids. CDR3 protein: CAISESIGAQVGGTDTQYF. In nucleotides, the CDR3 is TGTGCCATCAGTGAGTCGATAGGGGCACAGGTTGGTGGCACAGATACGCAGTATTTT.

This chain uses TRBV7-2 with TRBJ2-7; 12 bases map to TRBD2. This CDR3 is 17 amino acids long. Germline CDR1 reads SGHTA; CDR2 reads FQGNSA. J lost 0 bases, V lost 4 bases, and 7 bases had no gene match. CDR3 loop: CASSYGTSGLSSYEQYF. CDR3 sequence (DNA): TGTGCCAGCAGCTACGGGACTAGCGGGTTGAGCTCCTACGAGCAGTACTTC.

V gene TRBV19 combines with J gene TRBJ2-2; TRBD2 might be the D (6 bases). Deletions cut 3 bases from V and 2 bases from J, with 13 bases between. CDR3 size: 16 residues. Germline V gene data show CDR1 as LNHDA and CDR2 as SQIVND (reference sequence). The CDR3: CASSIGTGSNTGELFF. CDR3 bases: TGTGCCAGTAGTATCGGAACCGGGAGCAACACCGGGGAGCTGTTTTTT.

J is TRBJ2-7 and V is TRBV15; 7 nucleotides match TRBD1. The junction had 12 bases not matched to a gene; V was cut back by 1 base and J by 6 bases. The length of the CDR3 is 16 residues. Germline CDR1 is LNHNV and CDR2 is YYDKDF (reference sequence). The CDR3 sequence: CATSRAGNRGAFEQYF. CDR3 in DNA: TGTGCCACCAGCAGAGCGGGGAACAGGGGTGCATTCGAGCAGTACTTC.

This chain uses TRBV5-4 with TRBJ2-1; D possibly corresponds to TRBD2 (6 bases). The CDR3 has 15 amino acids. V lost 0 bases, J lost 0 bases, and 7 bases lay in between. CDR1 SGHNT and CDR2 YYREEE come from the germline V gene (reference sequence). CDR3 loop: CASSLALASYNEQFF. Here the CDR3 DNA reads TGTGCCAGCAGCTTGGCACTAGCCTCCTACAATGAGCAGTTCTTC. The full variable domain, its missing parts supplied by reference TRBV5-4 and TRBJ2-1, is ETGVTQSPTHLIKTRGQQVTLRCSSQSGHNTVSWYQQALGQGPQFIFQYYREEENGRGNFPPRFSGLQFPNYSSELNVNALELDDSALYLCASSLALASYNEQFFGPGTRLTVL.

The chain has TRBV2 and TRBJ1-2, with D perhaps matching TRBD1 (6 bases). CDR3 length: 14 residues. Trimming pared 1 base from V and 7 bases from J, leaving 13 bases between. Germline assignment: CDR1 SNHLY and CDR2 FYNNEI. The CDR3 loop is CASSEGIRGSGYTF. In nucleotides, the CDR3 is TGTGCCAGCAGTGAAGGAATCAGGGGATCTGGCTACACCTTC.

The chain has TRBV5-4 and TRBJ2-5; D possibly corresponds to TRBD2 (6 bases). The CDR3 contains 13 residues. Trimming stripped 4 bases from V and 5 bases from J, with 12 bases between. Germline V gene sequence: CDR1 SGHNT, CDR2 YYREEE (reference sequence). CDR3 DNA: TGTGCCAGCAGCGCGTCTGGGGGGGAGACCCAGTACTTC. Translated, it gives CASSASGGETQYF.

The chain links TRBV6-6 to TRBJ1-4; 8 nucleotides line up with TRBD1. The germline V gene encodes CDR1 MNHNY and CDR2 SVGAGI (reference sequence). Trimming removed 8 bases from V and 7 bases from J; junction bases left unmatched: 12. The CDR3 has 15 amino acids. CDR3 coding DNA: TGTGCCAGCGGGGATGTGACGACAGGGGTTGAAAAACTGTTTTTT. Translation: CASGDVTTGVEKLFF.

The chain joins TRBV30 to TRBJ2-3; maybe TRBD1 (5 bases). The germline CDR1 and CDR2 sequences are GTSNPN and SVGIG (reference sequence). The CDR3 contains 13 residues. Trimming cost V 2 bases and J 1 base, with 7 bases left between them. As DNA, the CDR3 is TGTGCCTGGAGTTTAGGGGGCACAGATACGCAGTATTTT. Protein product: CAWSLGGTDTQYF.

This clone was picked up one time. The chain employs TRBV5-8 and TRBJ1-1, with D unresolved. Germline CDR1 is SGHTS and CDR2 is YDEGEE. There are 15 residues in the CDR3. V was trimmed by 4 bases and J by 0 bases, leaving 13 bases between them. CDR3 region: CASSHRRTLNTEAFF. CDR3 bases: TGTGCCAGCAGCCATAGACGGACTCTGAACACTGAAGCTTTCTTT.